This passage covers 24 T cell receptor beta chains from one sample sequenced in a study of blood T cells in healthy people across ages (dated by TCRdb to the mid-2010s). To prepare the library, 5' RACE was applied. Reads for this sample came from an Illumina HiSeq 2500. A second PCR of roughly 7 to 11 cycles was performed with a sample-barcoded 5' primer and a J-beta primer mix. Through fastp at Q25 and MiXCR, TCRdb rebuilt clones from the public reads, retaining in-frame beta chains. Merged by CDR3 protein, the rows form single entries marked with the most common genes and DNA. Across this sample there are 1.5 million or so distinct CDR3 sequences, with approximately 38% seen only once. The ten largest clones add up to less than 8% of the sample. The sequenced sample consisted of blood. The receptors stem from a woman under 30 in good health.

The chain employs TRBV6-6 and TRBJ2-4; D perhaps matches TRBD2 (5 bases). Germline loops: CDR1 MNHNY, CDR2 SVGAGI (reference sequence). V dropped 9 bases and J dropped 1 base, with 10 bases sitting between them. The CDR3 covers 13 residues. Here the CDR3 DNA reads TGTGCCAGTCACGGGGAGGCCAAAAACATTCAGTACTTC. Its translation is CASHGEAKNIQYF.

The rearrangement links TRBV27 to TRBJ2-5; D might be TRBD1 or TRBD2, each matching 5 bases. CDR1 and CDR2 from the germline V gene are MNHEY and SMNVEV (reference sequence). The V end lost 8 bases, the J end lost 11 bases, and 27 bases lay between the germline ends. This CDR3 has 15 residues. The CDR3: CASGSLAGDGIAQYF. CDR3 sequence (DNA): TGTGCCAGCGGATCCCTCGCTGGGGACGGGATCGCGCAGTACTTC.

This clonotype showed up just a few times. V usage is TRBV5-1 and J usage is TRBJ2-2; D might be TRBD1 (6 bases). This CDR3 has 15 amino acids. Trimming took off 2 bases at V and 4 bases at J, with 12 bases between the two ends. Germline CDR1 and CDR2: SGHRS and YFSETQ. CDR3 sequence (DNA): TGCGCCAGCAGCTTCGCAGGGGAGAGCACCGGGGAGCTGTTTTTT. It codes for CASSFAGESTGELFF.

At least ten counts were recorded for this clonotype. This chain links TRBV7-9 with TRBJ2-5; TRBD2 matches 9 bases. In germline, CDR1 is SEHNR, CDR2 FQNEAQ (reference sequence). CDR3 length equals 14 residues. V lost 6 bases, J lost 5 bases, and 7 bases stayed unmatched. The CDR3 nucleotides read TGTGCCAGCAGGTCGTATAGCGGGAGTGAGACCCAGTACTTC. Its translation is CASRSYSGSETQYF.

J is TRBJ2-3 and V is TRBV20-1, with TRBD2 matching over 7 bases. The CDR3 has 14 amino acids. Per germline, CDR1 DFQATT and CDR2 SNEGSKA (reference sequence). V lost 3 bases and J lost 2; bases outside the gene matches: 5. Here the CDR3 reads CSARASGFTDTQYF. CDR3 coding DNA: TGCAGTGCTAGGGCTAGCGGATTCACAGATACGCAGTATTTT.

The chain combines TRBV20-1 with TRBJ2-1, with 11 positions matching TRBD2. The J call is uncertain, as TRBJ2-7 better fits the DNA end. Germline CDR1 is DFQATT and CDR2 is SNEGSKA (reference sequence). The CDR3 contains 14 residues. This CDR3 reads CSALGTSGHNEQYF. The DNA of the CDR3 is TGCAGTGCATTAGGGACTAGCGGACACAATGAGCAGTACTTC.

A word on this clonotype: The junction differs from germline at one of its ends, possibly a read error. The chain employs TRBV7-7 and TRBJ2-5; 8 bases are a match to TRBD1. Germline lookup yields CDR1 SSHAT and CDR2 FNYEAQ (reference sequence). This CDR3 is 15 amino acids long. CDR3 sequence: CASSLLGTGLGTQYF. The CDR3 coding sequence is TGTGCTAGCAGCTTACTAGGGACAGGTCTAGGGACCCAGTACTTC.

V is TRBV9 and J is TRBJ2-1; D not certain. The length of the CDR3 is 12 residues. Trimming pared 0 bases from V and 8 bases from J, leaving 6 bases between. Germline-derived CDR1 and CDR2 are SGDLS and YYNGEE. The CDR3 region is CASSVASDEQFF. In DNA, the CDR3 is TGTGCCAGCAGCGTAGCGTCTGATGAGCAGTTCTTC.

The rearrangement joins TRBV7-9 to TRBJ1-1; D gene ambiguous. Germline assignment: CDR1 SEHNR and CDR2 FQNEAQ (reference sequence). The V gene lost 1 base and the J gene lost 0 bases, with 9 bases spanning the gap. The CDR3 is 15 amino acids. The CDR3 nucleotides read TGTGCCAGCAGCTTAGGCGGCCAGATGAACACTGAAGCTTTCTTT. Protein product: CASSLGGQMNTEAFF.

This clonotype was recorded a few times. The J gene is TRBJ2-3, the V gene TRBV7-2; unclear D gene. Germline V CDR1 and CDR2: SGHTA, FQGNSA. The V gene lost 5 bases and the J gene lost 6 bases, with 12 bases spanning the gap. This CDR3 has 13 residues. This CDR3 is CASSPPPTDTQYF. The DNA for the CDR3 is TGTGCCAGCAGCCCCCCACCTACGGATACGCAGTATTTT.

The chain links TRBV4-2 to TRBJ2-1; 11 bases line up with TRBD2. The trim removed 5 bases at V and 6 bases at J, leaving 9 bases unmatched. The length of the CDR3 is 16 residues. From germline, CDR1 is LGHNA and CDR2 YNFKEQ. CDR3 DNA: TGTGCCAGCAGCGCCCTTACTAGCGGGAGTGGCAATGAGCAGTTCTTC. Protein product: CASSALTSGSGNEQFF.

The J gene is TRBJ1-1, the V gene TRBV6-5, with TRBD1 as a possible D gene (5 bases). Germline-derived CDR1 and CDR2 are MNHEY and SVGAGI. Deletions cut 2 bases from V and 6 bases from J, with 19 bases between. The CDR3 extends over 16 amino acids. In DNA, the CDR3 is TGTGCCAGCAGTTACGCGGGGGGACGTTACGATTCTGAAGCTTTCTTT. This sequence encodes CASSYAGGRYDSEAFF.

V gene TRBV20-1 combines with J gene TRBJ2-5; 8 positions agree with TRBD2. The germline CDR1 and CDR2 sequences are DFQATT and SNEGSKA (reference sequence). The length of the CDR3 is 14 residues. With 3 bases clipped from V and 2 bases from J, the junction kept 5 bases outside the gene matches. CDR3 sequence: CSARTGLGQETQYF. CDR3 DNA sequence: TGCAGTGCTAGGACGGGACTAGGGCAAGAGACCCAGTACTTC.

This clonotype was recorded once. CDR3 sequence (DNA): TGTGCCAGCAGTTTTATGACTGTAAATGAGCAGTTCTTC. It is translated as CASSFMTVNEQFF. The chain recombines TRBV12-3 or TRBV12-4 with TRBJ2-1; D unclear. The CDR3 length is 13 residues. V shed 3 bases and J shed 7 bases, with 10 bases lying between them.

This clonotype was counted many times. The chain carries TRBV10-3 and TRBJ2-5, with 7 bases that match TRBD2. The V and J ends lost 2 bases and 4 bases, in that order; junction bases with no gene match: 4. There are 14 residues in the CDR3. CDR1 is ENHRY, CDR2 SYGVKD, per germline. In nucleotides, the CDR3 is TGTGCCATCAGTGAGCGGGTAGCGGGAGAGACCCAGTACTTC. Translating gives CAISERVAGETQYF.

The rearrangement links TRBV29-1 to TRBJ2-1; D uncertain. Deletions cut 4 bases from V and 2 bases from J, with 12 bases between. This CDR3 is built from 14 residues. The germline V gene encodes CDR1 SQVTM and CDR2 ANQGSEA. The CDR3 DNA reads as TGCAGCGTTGTTACCCCGGTACCCTACAATGAGCAGTTCTTC. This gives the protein CSVVTPVPYNEQFF.

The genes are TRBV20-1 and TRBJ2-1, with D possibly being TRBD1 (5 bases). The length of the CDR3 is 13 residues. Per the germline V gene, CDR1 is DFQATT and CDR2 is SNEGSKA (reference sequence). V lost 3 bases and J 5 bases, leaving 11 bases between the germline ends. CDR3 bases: TGCAGTGCTAGGGCCTCGACAGACAATGAGCAGTTCTTC. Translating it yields CSARASTDNEQFF.

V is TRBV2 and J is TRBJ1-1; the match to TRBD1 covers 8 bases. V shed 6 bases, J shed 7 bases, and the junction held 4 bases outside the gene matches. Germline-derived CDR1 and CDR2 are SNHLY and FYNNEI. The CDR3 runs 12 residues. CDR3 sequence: CASSYGQGEAFF. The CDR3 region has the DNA TGTGCCAGCAGCTACGGACAGGGTGAAGCTTTCTTT. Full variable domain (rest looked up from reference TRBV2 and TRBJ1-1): EPEVTQTPSHQVTQMGQEVILRCVPISNHLYFYWYRQILGQKVEFLVSFYNNEISEKSEIFDDQFSVERPDGSNFTLKIRSTKLEDSAMYFCASSYGQGEAFFGQGTRLTVV.

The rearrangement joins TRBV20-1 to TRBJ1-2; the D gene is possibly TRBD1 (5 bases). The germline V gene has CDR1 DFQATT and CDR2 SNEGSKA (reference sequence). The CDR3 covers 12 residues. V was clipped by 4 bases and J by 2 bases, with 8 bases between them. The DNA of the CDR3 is TGCAGTGCTACGACAGAGAACTATGGCTACACCTTC. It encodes CSATTENYGYTF.

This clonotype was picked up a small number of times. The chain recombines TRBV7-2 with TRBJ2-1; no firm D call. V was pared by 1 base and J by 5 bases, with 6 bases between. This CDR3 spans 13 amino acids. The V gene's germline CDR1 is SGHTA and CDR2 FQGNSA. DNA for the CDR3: TGTGCCAGCAGCTTAGGACGGGACAATGAGCAGTTCTTC. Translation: CASSLGRDNEQFF. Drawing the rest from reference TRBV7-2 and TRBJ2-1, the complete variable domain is GAGVSQSPSNKVTEKGKDVELRCDPISGHTALYWYRQSLGQGLEFLIYFQGNSAPDKSGLPSDRFSAERTGGSVSTLTIQRTQQEDSAVYLCASSLGRDNEQFFGPGTRLTVL.

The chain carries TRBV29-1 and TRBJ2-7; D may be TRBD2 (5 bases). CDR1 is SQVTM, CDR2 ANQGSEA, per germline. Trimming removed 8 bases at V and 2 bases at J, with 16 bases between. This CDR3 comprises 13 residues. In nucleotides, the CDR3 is TGCAGCCTGAGGGTGGCAGGCCCCTACGAGCAGTACTTC. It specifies CSLRVAGPYEQYF.

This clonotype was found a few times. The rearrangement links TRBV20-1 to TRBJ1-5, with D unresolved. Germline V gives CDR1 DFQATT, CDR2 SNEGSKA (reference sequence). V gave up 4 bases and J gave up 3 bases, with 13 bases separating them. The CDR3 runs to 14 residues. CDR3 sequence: CSATGQSNNQPQHF. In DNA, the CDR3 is TGCAGTGCTACCGGGCAGAGTAACAATCAGCCCCAGCATTTT.

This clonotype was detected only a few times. This chain's CDR3 is CASRELAGPGNEQFF. The DNA of the CDR3 is TGTGCCAGCAGAGAACTAGCGGGGCCTGGAAATGAGCAGTTCTTC. V and J are TRBV6-1 and TRBJ2-1; 10 positions match TRBD2. This CDR3 is 15 amino acids long. The trim removed 6 bases at V and 7 bases at J, leaving 9 bases unmatched. Germline loops: CDR1 MNHNS, CDR2 SASEGT.

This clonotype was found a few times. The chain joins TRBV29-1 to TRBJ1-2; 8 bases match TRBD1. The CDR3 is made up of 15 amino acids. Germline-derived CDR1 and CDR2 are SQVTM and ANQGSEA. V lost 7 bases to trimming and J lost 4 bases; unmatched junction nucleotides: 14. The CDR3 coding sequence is TGCAGCGGCCTCAGTGAGGACAGGGAGGGCTATGGCTACACCTTC. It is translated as CSGLSEDREGYGYTF.